This T cell receptor beta chain was sequenced during a study of radiotherapy plus CTLA-4 blockade in lung cancer. Study-level points and caveats: Tumor-origin TCR clones grew in blood after radiotherapy plus ipilimumab.

CTLA-4 blockade with ipilimumab, together with focal radiation, was given to patients with chemo-refractory metastatic non-small-cell lung cancer. TCRdb's table, derived via immunoSEQ multiplex PCR, lists solely in-frame clones and lacks some. The table lists around 86,000 clones, 83% of them singletons, with 0.82% in the top ten. Details on this clone: As yet, its antigen is unknown.

This specimen consisted of peripheral blood, obtained from a patient treated with radiotherapy plus ipilimumab. The receptor comes from a human donor with non-small cell lung cancer who had stable disease on radiotherapy plus ipilimumab.

The DNA for the CDR3 is TGTGCCAGCAGCTTAGGCGGCGGTTACGAGCAGTACTTC. Translated: CASSLGGGYEQYF. This chain connects TRBV11-2 to TRBJ2-7; the D is unclear. Germline CDR1 and CDR2: SGHAT and FQNNGV. The CDR3 length is 13 residues. V gave up 1 base and J gave up 4 bases, with 8 bases separating them.